This TCR beta chain was recorded in a study of OX40 agonist ivuxolimab in advanced cancers. Germline assignment: CDR1 MGHRA and CDR2 YSYEKL. The CDR3 loop spans 14 amino acids. With V trimmed by 3 bases and J by 5 bases, 2 bases remained unmatched. Clones were sequenced by immunoSEQ multiplex PCR, and TCRdb holds only the in-frame ones, with some missing. The sample consists of tens of thousands of clones, roughly 83% of them appearing once. The chain carries TRBV4-1 and TRBJ2-1; 9 bases agree with TRBD2. The TCR originated in an adult with an advanced solid tumor such as melanoma, head and neck, liver or kidney cancer. Material: CD4+ or CD8+ T cells sorted from blood, obtained in a trial of the OX40 agonist ivuxolimab. CDR3 bases: TGCGCCAGCAGCCAGGGACTAGCTAACAATGAGCAGTTCTTC. It yields the protein CASSQGLANNEQFF.